This note documents a single T cell receptor beta chain sequence. Its specific antigen is unknown. Base qualities are missing; no much larger clone stands one base away. CDR1 and CDR2 (SGHNT, YYREEE) derive from the germline V gene (reference sequence). The CDR3 runs 16 residues from the cysteine to the phenylalanine. Only CDR3 DNA is held: 48 bases, read in frame from base 1. Deletion took 0 bases off V and 0 bases off J, with a span of 7 bases between the germline ends. The sample comes from a study of shared clonotypes between healthy human individuals (TCRdb year 2020). About the investigation overall: A few men and a couple of women, aged 18 to 49 years, made up the cohort. To estimate repertoire size and how much clonotypes are shared between individuals, the study performed deep sequencing of blood TCR repertoires from about five healthy adults. Different laboratories and diverse techniques were used to prepare libraries and sequence TCR repertoires, to increase sequencing depth and limit assay-specific biases. For each donor, CD4 naive and CD4 memory were each run on three plates, CD8 naive on two plates, and CD8 memory on one plate. Leukapheresis yielded between about 0.8 and 9.5 billion PBMCs per donor.

The donors were healthy, HIV-negative adults who had no recently reported acute infections or vaccinations. Only Caucasian adults living in Nashville, Tennessee, USA were represented among the donors. CD4+ T cells were enriched through magnetic negative selection, after which naive cells were positively selected on CD45RA and the remaining negative fraction served as the memory subset. Blood was collected by leukapheresis, and PBMCs were isolated by Ficoll-Histopaque density gradient centrifugation and then cryopreserved in liquid nitrogen vapor phase. Analytical flow cytometry was used to check the purity and quantity of each magnetically sorted T cell population. Genomic DNA was isolated from every sorted fraction and measured by UV absorbance on a Nanodrop 2000c. What the research found in general, with its limitations: Incomplete sequencing was indicated by rarefaction of sorted-subset datasets, despite the large sequencing depth. About 5% of naive CD4, 3.5% of naive CD8, around 2.3% of memory CD4, and around 0.4% of memory CD8 clonotypes were shared across a few donors. Because the study included only a small number of donors, the genetic and exposure-history diversity represented was limited. Clonotypes shared by all four sorted-subset donors showed higher generation probabilities than non-shared clonotypes. Based on pairwise subsampling, the degree of clonotype sharing among donors was expected to be affected by sequencing depth. Sampling was restricted to blood, and TCR repertoires in tissues likely differ from the TCR repertoires found in blood. Estimated clonotype richness was generally larger for naive than for memory subsets.

Using the deep immunoSEQ assay, multiplex PCR amplified TCR CDR3 regions from genomic DNA. Genomic DNA extracted from each cell subset was distributed evenly over all wells of several immunoSEQ 96-well plates, and each plate served as one replicate. For sorted subsets, each replicate PCR was loaded with roughly 190 ng genomic DNA, equivalent to 25,000 to 35,000 T cell genomes. The purified libraries were quantified using a Qubit 3.0 fluorometer, sized with a Bioanalyzer 2100, and then quantified again using the KAPA Library Quantification kit. Each immunoSEQ 96-well plate was sequenced on its own single-read 150-cycle Illumina NextSeq 550 flow cell. The original pipeline was this. The immunoSEQ output contained only junctional sequences without quality scores, so filtering could not match that applied to full-length reads. Sequences were annotated with PyIR, a Python wrapper for IgBLAST v1.9, and V/J genes and CDR3 were assigned using IMGT germline references. Reads were removed for weak V/J assignments (E-value above 1e-6), missing CDR3, stop codons, out-of-frame junctions, or ambiguous translated residues. V3J clonotypes were defined as sequences sharing an identical inferred V gene, J gene, and CDR3 amino acid sequence. Percentage overlap between repertoires was computed as shared unique clonotypes divided by the size of the smaller repertoire. Three approaches were used to assess repertoire richness: RTK rarefaction, the Chao1 estimator, and Recon v2.1 estimates of unobserved clonotypes. For all TCRbeta clonotypes obtained by the gDNA method from a handful of donors, generation probabilities were computed with OLGA. The immuneACCESS repertoire file appears here via TCRdb, limited to in-frame rearrangements. These files lack a portion of the clones; in checked studies, under half of the deficit traces to unresolved V genes, and the cause of the others is not known. V, J and clone size are those of that table, while D and trimming were read from the DNA. A total of around 1.1 million clones appear in this sample, about 80% of them only once. 0.61% of the sample is held by the ten biggest clonotypes.

Sequencing was performed on memory CD4+ T cells from PBMCs. The cell subset or site tag for this specimen amounts to: CD45RA-negative fraction. The sequence joins TRBV5-4 to TRBJ2-6, with an unclear D gene assignment. The sequence was obtained from a man between 18 and 29 years old in good health. Some clones in this sample may be carry-over from other donors' samples. The CDR3 sequence is CASSLARFSGANVLTF. The bases read TGTGCCAGCAGCTTGGCCCGATTCTCTGGGGCCAACGTCCTGACTTTC.